One sample yielded the 5 T cell receptor beta chains listed below, sequenced in a study of OX40 agonist ivuxolimab in advanced cancers. This table comes from immunoSEQ multiplex PCR, and its TCRdb copy is limited to in-frame clones, with some not included. The repertoire holds about 82,000 clones, with about 85% as singletons. This sample comprised CD4+ or CD8+ T cells sorted from blood, obtained in a trial of the OX40 agonist ivuxolimab. The receptor source for this set is an adult with an advanced solid tumor such as melanoma, head and neck, liver or kidney cancer.

CDR3 protein: CASSAQGDGNSPLHF. CDR3 coding DNA: TGCGCCAGCAGCGCACAGGGAGATGGAAATTCACCCCTCCACTTT. J is TRBJ1-6 and V is TRBV5-1; possibly TRBD1 for D (6 bases). V dropped 4 bases and J dropped 7 bases, with 15 bases sitting between them. The CDR3 has 15 amino acids. Germline V gene data show CDR1 as SGHRS and CDR2 as YFSETQ.

The genes are TRBV7-3 and TRBJ2-1; TRBD1 is a possible D gene (6 bases). Trimming took 1 base from V and 6 from J, leaving 19 bases between them. CDR3 length: 17 amino acids. The V gene's germline CDR1 is SGHTA and CDR2 FQGTGA. This chain's CDR3 is CASSLRTQAGASNEQFF. CDR3 DNA sequence: TGTGCCAGCAGCTTAAGGACACAGGCAGGGGCCTCCAATGAGCAGTTCTTC. Complete variable domain (other parts from reference TRBV7-3 and TRBJ2-1): GAGVSQTPSNKVTEKGKYVELRCDPISGHTALYWYRQSLGQGPEFLIYFQGTGAADDSGLPNDRFFAVRPEGSVSTLKIQRTERGDSAVYLCASSLRTQAGASNEQFFGPGTRLTVL.

The chain uses TRBV9 and TRBJ2-6, with D unclear. The CDR3 has 14 residues. CDR1 and CDR2 (germline): SGDLS, YYNGEE. Between the trimmed V and J ends, which lost 4 bases and 0 bases, there was a span of 5 bases. The CDR3 is CASSTSSGANVLTF. The CDR3, as DNA: TGTGCCAGCAGCACAAGCTCTGGGGCCAACGTCCTGACTTTC.

The sample holds a few counts of this clone. This rearrangement joins TRBV2 to TRBJ2-7; the D gene is possibly TRBD2 (5 bases). V lost 7 bases and J 0 bases, leaving 13 bases between the germline ends. This CDR3 has 14 residues. Germline CDR1 reads SNHLY; CDR2 reads FYNNEI. The CDR3, as DNA: TGTGCCAGCAATCGGGGTGTCCTCTCCTACGAGCAGTACTTC. Its translation is CASNRGVLSYEQYF.

The V gene is TRBV18, the J gene TRBJ2-7, with TRBD1 matching over 8 bases. Germline CDR1 KGHSH, CDR2 LQKENI. The CDR3 extends over 15 amino acids. V lost 6 bases to trimming and J lost 5 bases; unmatched junction nucleotides: 12. This CDR3 is CASSPMQGATNEQYF. In nucleotides, the CDR3 is TGTGCCAGCTCCCCCATGCAGGGGGCGACGAACGAGCAGTACTTC.